The present T cell receptor beta chain was sequenced within a study of cytomegalovirus exposure and HLA in healthy donors. At the level of the study: The approximately 120 validation repertoires were reported in a later analysis to have been generated on the same platform as the approximately 700 first-cohort repertoires. Study results and limitations: Confirmation in vitro established that a few CMV-associated chains were specific for CMV antigens.

Germline-derived CDR1 and CDR2 are SQVTM and ANQGSEA. V was trimmed by 3 bases and J by 3 bases, leaving 17 bases between them. This CDR3 is 16 amino acids long. This clone has only one observation. What it binds is unknown. The same CDR3 can be traced to other DNA sequences in this sample. An approximately 130-subject validation cohort, separate from the approximately 610-subject first cohort, supplied the donors. Sequenced by immunoSEQ multiplex PCR; TCRdb stores in-frame clones only, minus some. The repertoire includes some 49,000 clones, roughly 93% of them detected once, and almost 1.5% sits in the top ten.

V gene TRBV29-1 combines with J gene TRBJ2-2; D is possibly TRBD1 (5 bases). Sequencing was done on a sample of PBMCs. This TCR was sampled from a man younger than 35 in good health and CMV-seronegative. CDR3 sequence reads: CSVDGVQGKDTGELFF. CDR3 bases: TGCAGCGTTGATGGAGTTCAGGGAAAGGACACCGGGGAGCTGTTTTTT.